Below are 24 T cell receptor beta chains sequenced from a single sample in a study of shared clonotypes between healthy human individuals. Clones were sequenced by immunoSEQ multiplex PCR, and TCRdb holds only the in-frame ones, with some missing. The sample has 400,000 to 600,000 clones; roughly 95% are singletons. The sample was naive CD4+ T cells sorted from blood. Sample subset: CD45RA+ positively selected. The receptors stem from a woman younger than 45 in good health.

This clone was seen just once. V gene TRBV7-8 combines with J gene TRBJ2-5; D could derive from TRBD1 or TRBD2 (5 bases each). Trimming shortened V by 1 base and J by 5 bases, and 17 bases separated the two germline ends. The germline V gene encodes CDR1 SGHVS and CDR2 FQNEAQ. The CDR3 length is 16 residues. The CDR3 region is CASSLGSVGAWETQYF. The CDR3 region has the DNA TGTGCCAGCAGCTTAGGGAGCGTCGGGGCCTGGGAGACCCAGTACTTC.

This rearrangement joins TRBV11-2 to TRBJ2-7; no reliable D call. The CDR3 is made up of 16 amino acids. Germline CDR1 SGHAT, CDR2 FQNNGV. V was clipped by 5 bases and J by 0 bases, with 17 bases between them. The CDR3 reads CASSQGYGPSSYEQYF. CDR3 coding DNA: TGTGCCAGCAGCCAAGGGTACGGACCTAGCTCCTACGAGCAGTACTTC.

The CDR3 spells CATSRDPLPGNSGNTIYF. DNA for the CDR3: TGTGCCACCAGCAGAGATCCCCTGCCGGGGAACTCTGGAAACACCATATATTTT. J is TRBJ1-3 and V is TRBV15; D is undetermined. The CDR3 loop spans 18 amino acids. V was trimmed by 0 bases and J by 0 bases, leaving 15 bases between them. Germline CDR1 is LNHNV and CDR2 is YYDKDF (reference sequence).

The V call is TRBV28, the J call TRBJ2-3, with D uncertain. V was trimmed by 8 bases and J by 6 bases, leaving 18 bases between them. The V gene's germline CDR1 is MDHEN and CDR2 SYDVKM. The CDR3 covers 14 residues. The chain's CDR3 is CASFPGRARDTQYF. CDR3 nucleotide sequence: TGTGCCAGCTTTCCCGGCCGGGCCCGGGATACGCAGTATTTT.

CDR3 nucleotide sequence: TGTGCCAGCAGTTTGATCCCCCCCGGGATTAACTATGGCTACACCTTC. It codes for CASSLIPPGINYGYTF. The chain couples TRBV27 to TRBJ1-2; the D is unclear. CDR3 size: 16 residues. The V gene lost 3 bases and the J gene lost 1 base, with 15 bases spanning the gap. CDR1 and CDR2 from the germline V gene are MNHEY and SMNVEV (reference sequence).

The chain uses TRBV5-1 and TRBJ2-2; D is undetermined. CDR1 and CDR2 from the germline V gene are SGHRS and YFSETQ. The CDR3 runs to 14 residues. V lost 0 bases, J lost 4 bases, and 7 bases lay in between. The CDR3 DNA sequence: TGCGCCAGCAGCTTGGAGGAGCCCACCGGGGAGCTGTTTTTT. This codes for CASSLEEPTGELFF.

V gene TRBV19 combines with J gene TRBJ1-5, with a possible D match to TRBD1 (5 bases). The CDR3 covers 15 residues. Trimming cost V 1 base and J 6 bases, with 13 bases left between them. Germline CDR1 LNHDA, CDR2 SQIVND (reference sequence). CDR3 nucleotide sequence: TGTGCCAGTAGTATAGCTAGGGAGGGGTTTCAGCCCCAGCATTTT. This encodes CASSIAREGFQPQHF.

V is TRBV10-3 and J is TRBJ2-7; 9 bases map to TRBD2. Per the germline V gene, CDR1 is ENHRY and CDR2 is SYGVKD. The CDR3 consists of 15 residues. With 0 bases clipped from V and 3 bases from J, the junction kept 3 bases outside the gene matches. The CDR3 reads CAISESSRGGYEQYF. In nucleotides, the CDR3 is TGTGCCATCAGTGAGTCATCGCGGGGGGGCTACGAGCAGTACTTC.

The chain carries TRBV30 and TRBJ1-2; D is unresolved. CDR3 length: 15 amino acids. CDR1 and CDR2 (germline): GTSNPN, SVGIG (reference sequence). V dropped 4 bases and J dropped 3 bases, with 18 bases sitting between them. CDR3 nucleotide sequence: TGTGCCTGGAACTTTGGAGCCAAAAAGTACTATGGCTACACCTTC. It is translated as CAWNFGAKKYYGYTF.

The chain employs TRBV5-4 and TRBJ2-7, with TRBD2 matching over 14 bases. The germline V gene encodes CDR1 SGHNT and CDR2 YYREEE (reference sequence). V shed 4 bases, J shed 7 bases, and the junction held 7 bases outside the gene matches. CDR3 length: 15 residues. Here the CDR3 DNA reads TGTGCCAGCAGCCCACAGGGACTAGCGGGAGAAGAGCAGTACTTC. As protein: CASSPQGLAGEEQYF. Based on the CDR3 plus reference TRBV5-4 and TRBJ2-7, the full variable domain is ETGVTQSPTHLIKTRGQQVTLRCSSQSGHNTVSWYQQALGQGPQFIFQYYREEENGRGNFPPRFSGLQFPNYSSELNVNALELDDSALYLCASSPQGLAGEEQYFGPGTRLTVT.

The V gene is TRBV9, the J gene TRBJ2-5; D gene unclear. Trimming took 3 bases from V and 5 from J, leaving 14 bases between them. This CDR3 has 14 residues. Looked up from germline, CDR1 is SGDLS and CDR2 is YYNGEE. CDR3 in DNA: TGTGCCAGCAGCGCCGGGCCCAACCTGGAGACCCAGTACTTC. Translated, it gives CASSAGPNLETQYF.

The chain employs TRBV18 and TRBJ2-7; D is perhaps TRBD1 (6 bases). Trimming stripped 1 base from V and 2 bases from J, with 9 bases between. Germline V gene data show CDR1 as KGHSH and CDR2 as LQKENI. CDR3 size: 14 residues. CDR3: CASSPRPGAYEQYF. CDR3 nucleotides: TGTGCCAGCTCACCACGGCCAGGGGCCTACGAGCAGTACTTC.

The CDR3 is CASSPPLGVNTEAFF. CDR3 in DNA: TGTGCCAGCTCACCGCCCCTTGGGGTTAACACTGAAGCTTTCTTT. The chain joins TRBV18 to TRBJ1-1, with no clear D. The germline gives CDR1 KGHSH, CDR2 LQKENI. This CDR3 contains 15 residues. Between the trimmed V and J ends, which lost 3 bases and 2 bases, there was a span of 13 bases.

The chain links TRBV6-5 to TRBJ2-3; D gene uncertain. The CDR3 extends over 15 amino acids. CDR1 and CDR2 (germline): MNHEY, SVGAGI. V was trimmed by 2 bases and J by 0 bases, leaving 9 bases between them. The CDR3 DNA is TGTGCCAGCAGTTACACTGGGGTTAGCACAGATACGCAGTATTTT. Protein: CASSYTGVSTDTQYF.

This chain joins TRBV28 and TRBJ1-5; perhaps TRBD1 as D (6 bases). Trimming stripped 2 bases from V and 2 bases from J, with 10 bases between. Germline lookup yields CDR1 MDHEN and CDR2 SYDVKM. The CDR3 runs 15 residues. The CDR3 spells CASSLARGGNQPQHF. In DNA, the CDR3 is TGTGCCAGCAGTTTAGCCAGGGGAGGCAATCAGCCCCAGCATTTT.

The chain recombines TRBV5-1 with TRBJ2-7; 10 nucleotides agree with TRBD2. This CDR3 comprises 15 residues. V lost 6 bases to trimming and J lost 2 bases; unmatched junction nucleotides: 8. The germline CDR1 and CDR2 sequences are SGHRS and YFSETQ. CDR3: CASTPGGTSAYEQYF. DNA of the CDR3: TGCGCCAGCACCCCGGGGGGGACTAGCGCCTACGAGCAGTACTTC.

J is TRBJ2-1 and V is TRBV6-5; D is undetermined. In germline, CDR1 is MNHEY, CDR2 SVGAGI. This CDR3 has 15 amino acids. Trimming shortened V by 2 bases and J by 1 base, and 9 bases separated the two germline ends. DNA of the CDR3: TGTGCCAGCAGTTACCGGGTCGCTTCCTACAATGAGCAGTTCTTC. This translates into CASSYRVASYNEQFF.

The CDR3 DNA follows: TGCGCCAGCAGCCGGCCGGTGGGGGTGCGTTACACTGAAGCTTTCTTT. Translating gives CASSRPVGVRYTEAFF. The chain carries TRBV4-1 and TRBJ1-1; maybe TRBD1 (5 bases). The CDR3 runs 16 residues. The germline V and J ends were trimmed by 4 bases and 3 bases, with 18 bases remaining between them. Germline CDR1 reads MGHRA; CDR2 reads YSYEKL.

J is TRBJ2-5 and V is TRBV5-1, with TRBD1 matching over 8 bases. Matching the DNA end better, TRBJ2-7 makes the J call doubtful. The germline CDR1 and CDR2 sequences are SGHRS and YFSETQ. The CDR3 spans 14 residues. The CDR3 bases are TGCGCCAGCAGCTCGACAGGGGCCCGATACGAGCAGTACTTC. Its protein is CASSSTGARYEQYF.

About this clone: This sample also contains other DNA sequences that code for the same CDR3. The rearrangement links TRBV6-6 to TRBJ2-7, with 8 bases matching TRBD2. Germline V lookup: CDR1 MNHNY, CDR2 SVGAGI (reference sequence). This CDR3 comprises 13 residues. V lost 3 bases to trimming and J lost 3 bases; unmatched junction nucleotides: 1. The CDR3 sequence is CASSYSGDYEQYF. CDR3 DNA: TGTGCCAGCAGTTATAGCGGGGACTACGAGCAGTACTTC.

The chain links TRBV19 to TRBJ2-3; 9 nucleotides match TRBD1. This CDR3 is built from 16 residues. Germline V gene data show CDR1 as LNHDA and CDR2 as SQIVND (reference sequence). The ends lost 8 bases at V and 1 base at J; junction bases unmatched: 10. The CDR3 region is CASRKRDRVGTDTQYF. The DNA of the CDR3 is TGTGCCAGTCGCAAGCGGGACAGGGTGGGCACAGATACGCAGTATTTT.

The J gene is TRBJ2-7, the V gene TRBV10-3; D tentatively fits TRBD1 or TRBD2 (6 bases each). V lost 4 bases, J lost 1 base, and 14 bases lay in between. The CDR3 runs to 15 residues. The germline gives CDR1 ENHRY, CDR2 SYGVKD. CDR3 region: CAISGGAGASYEQYF. The DNA of the CDR3 is TGTGCCATCAGTGGGGGGGCAGGGGCTTCCTACGAGCAGTACTTC.

The chain links TRBV30 to TRBJ1-4, with 7 bases aligning to TRBD1. The CDR3 consists of 14 residues. V lost 4 bases to trimming and J lost 5 bases; unmatched junction nucleotides: 7. Germline loops: CDR1 GTSNPN, CDR2 SVGIG (reference sequence). The DNA for the CDR3 is TGTGCCTGGAACACAAACAGGGGCAATGAAAAACTGTTTTTT. It codes for CAWNTNRGNEKLFF.

The rearrangement uses TRBV19 and TRBJ2-5, with D perhaps TRBD2 (5 bases). CDR1 LNHDA and CDR2 SQIVND come from the germline V gene (reference sequence). With 6 bases removed from V and 4 bases from J, the gap between germline ends came to 15 bases. The CDR3 has 14 residues. In DNA, the CDR3 is TGTGCCAGTAGCCGCCGCGGGCGCGGAGAGACCCAGTACTTC. Residues: CASSRRGRGETQYF.